The clone carrying this TCR beta chain appeared a single time. The target antigen is unknown. V was trimmed by 4 bases and J by 9 bases, leaving 17 bases between them. CDR3 length: 13 residues. Germline V gives CDR1 SGHRS, CDR2 YFSETQ. This specimen comes from a study of lymphopenia after photon versus proton radiotherapy. Overall study results and limits: Larger post-nadir TCR diversity loss correlated inversely with survival in deceased patients. Post-nadir diversity loss with photons came from oligoclonal expansion, particularly CD8+ Temra cells. Proton therapy kept repertoires fairly stable, unlike photons, which gained effector/memory cells.

This table comes from immunoSEQ multiplex PCR, and its TCRdb copy is limited to in-frame clones, with some not included. The data hold about 39,000 clones, with 80% to 95% observed a single time. The material was peripheral blood, obtained from a patient treated with photon-based radiotherapy. The sequence was obtained from a man in his fifties or sixties with cholangiocarcinoma. The chain joins TRBV5-1 to TRBJ2-7; a weak D match, TRBD1 (5 bases). The CDR3 loop is CASSTEGHPGQYF. The DNA for the CDR3 is TGCGCCAGCAGCACCGAAGGACACCCCGGGCAGTACTTC.